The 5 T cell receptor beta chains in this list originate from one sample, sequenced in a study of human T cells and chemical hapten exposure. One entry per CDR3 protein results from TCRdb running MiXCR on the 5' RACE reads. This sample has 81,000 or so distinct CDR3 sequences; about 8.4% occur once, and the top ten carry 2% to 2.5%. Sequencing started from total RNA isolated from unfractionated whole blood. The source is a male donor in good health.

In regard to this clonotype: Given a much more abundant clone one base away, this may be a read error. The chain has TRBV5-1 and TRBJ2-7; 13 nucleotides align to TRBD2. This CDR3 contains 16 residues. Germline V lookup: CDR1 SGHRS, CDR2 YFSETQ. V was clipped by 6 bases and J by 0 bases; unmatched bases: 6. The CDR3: CASTWTSGGLSYEQYF. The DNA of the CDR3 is TGCGCCAGCACGTGGACTAGCGGGGGACTCTCCTACGAGCAGTACTTC. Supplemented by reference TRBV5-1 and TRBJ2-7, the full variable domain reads KAGVTQTPRYLIKTRGQQVTLSCSPISGHRSVSWYQQTPGQGLQFLFEYFSETQRNKGNFPGRFSGRQFSNSRSEMNVSTLELGDSALYLCASTWTSGGLSYEQYFGPGTRLTVT.

In DNA form, the CDR3 reads TGTGCCAGCAGCACGCGGACAGGGGGGGCCTACGAGCAGTACTTC. Translating it yields CASSTRTGGAYEQYF. V usage is TRBV12-3 or TRBV12-4 and J usage is TRBJ2-7, with 10 nucleotides matching TRBD1. The CDR3 covers 15 residues. V dropped 6 bases and J dropped 2; count of bases not matched to a gene: 7.

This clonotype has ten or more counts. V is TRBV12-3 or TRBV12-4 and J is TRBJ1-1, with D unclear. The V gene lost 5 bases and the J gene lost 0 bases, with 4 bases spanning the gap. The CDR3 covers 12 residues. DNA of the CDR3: TGTGCCAGCAGTCTCCTGAACACTGAAGCTTTCTTT. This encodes CASSLLNTEAFF.

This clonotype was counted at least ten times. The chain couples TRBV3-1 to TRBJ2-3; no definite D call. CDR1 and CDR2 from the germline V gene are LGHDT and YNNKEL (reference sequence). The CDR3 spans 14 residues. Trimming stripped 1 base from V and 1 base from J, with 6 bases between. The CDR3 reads CASSQGTGTDTQYF. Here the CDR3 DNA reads TGTGCCAGCAGCCAAGGTACGGGCACAGATACGCAGTATTTT.

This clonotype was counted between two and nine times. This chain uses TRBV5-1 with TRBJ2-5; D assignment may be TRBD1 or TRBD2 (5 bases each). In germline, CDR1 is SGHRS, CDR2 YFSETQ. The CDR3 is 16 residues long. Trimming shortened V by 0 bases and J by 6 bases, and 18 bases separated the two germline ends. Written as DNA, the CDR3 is TGCGCCAGCAGCTTGGATCCGGGGACCGCCCTTAAGACCCAGTACTTC. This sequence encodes CASSLDPGTALKTQYF.